The subject of this entry is one T cell receptor beta chain. This sample was taken from a study of blood T cell repertoires in COVID-19. In the source study's methods: From reference gene primer amplification, estimates of nucleated cell counts were derived. Data came from immunoSEQ multiplex PCR; TCRdb stores just in-frame clones and leaves some out. V and J calls and clone size follow that table, whereas D and trimming were derived from the DNA. The data show over 100,000 clones, approximately 90% seen once. Sequenced material: peripheral blood. The receptor was derived from a man aged 45-60 years with acute or convalescent COVID-19.

CDR3 residues: CASSQESSPGGSYEQYF. The CDR3, as DNA: TGTGCCAGCAGCCAAGAATCGTCCCCGGGTGGATCCTACGAGCAGTACTTC. The chain combines TRBV4-2 with TRBJ2-7; D unresolved. The V end lost 0 bases, the J end lost 1 base, and 16 bases lay between the germline ends. This CDR3 spans 17 amino acids. Looked up from germline, CDR1 is LGHNA and CDR2 is YNFKEQ.